This TCR beta chain was captured by sequencing in a study of CXCR3-negative and CXCR3-positive naive CD8 T cells. Broader study findings: CXCR3-positive naive cells had TRB CDR3s that were more hydrophobic than CXCR3-negative naive cells had. Once cells were cryopreserved, CXCR3 expression went down partly, and most assays used fresh PBMCs.

As to this clonotype: What it binds is not known.

The authors made the TRB cDNA libraries by 5' RACE using UMI labels. TCRdb reworked the 5' RACE reads into one entry per CDR3 protein, no DNA. The sample totals 120,000 to 150,000 distinct CDR3 sequences; its top ten clones hold about 0.28%. This CDR3 spans 14 amino acids. Germline values: CDR1 SNHLY, CDR2 FYNNEI. What was sequenced was naive CXCR3+ CD8+ T cells from blood. Described subset: CD45RO-CCR7+CD27+CD95- naive CD8+ T cells expressing CXCR3 (TNR3+). The source of this sequence is a human donor in good health. Some clones in this sample may be carry-over from other donors' samples. The gene calls are TRBV2 and TRBJ1-5. The CDR3 loop reads CASSTIDSNQPQHF.